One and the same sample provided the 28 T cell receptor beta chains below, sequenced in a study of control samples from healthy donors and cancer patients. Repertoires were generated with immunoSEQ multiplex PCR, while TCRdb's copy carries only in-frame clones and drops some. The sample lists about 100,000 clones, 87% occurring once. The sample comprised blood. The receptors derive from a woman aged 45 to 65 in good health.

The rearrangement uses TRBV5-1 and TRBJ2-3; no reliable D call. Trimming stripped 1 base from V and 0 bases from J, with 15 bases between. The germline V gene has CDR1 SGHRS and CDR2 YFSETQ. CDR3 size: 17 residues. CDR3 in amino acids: CASSLWGRASSTDTQYF. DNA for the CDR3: TGCGCCAGCAGCTTGTGGGGAAGAGCCTCTAGCACAGATACGCAGTATTTT.

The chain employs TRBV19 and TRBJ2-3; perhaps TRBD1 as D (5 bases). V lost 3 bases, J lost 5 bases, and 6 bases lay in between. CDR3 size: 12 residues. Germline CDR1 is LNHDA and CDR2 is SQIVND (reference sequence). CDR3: CASSMGLDTQYF. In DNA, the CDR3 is TGTGCCAGTAGTATGGGGCTAGATACGCAGTATTTT.

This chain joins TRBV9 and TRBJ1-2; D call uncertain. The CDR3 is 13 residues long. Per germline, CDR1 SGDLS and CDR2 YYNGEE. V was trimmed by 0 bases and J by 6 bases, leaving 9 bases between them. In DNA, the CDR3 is TGTGCCAGCAGCGTAGAAATGGGGAATGGCTACACCTTC. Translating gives CASSVEMGNGYTF. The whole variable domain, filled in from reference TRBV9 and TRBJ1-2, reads DSGVTQTPKHLITATGQRVTLRCSPRSGDLSVYWYQQSLDQGLQFLIQYYNGEERAKGNILERFSAQQFPDLHSELNLSSLELGDSALYFCASSVEMGNGYTFGSGTRLTVV.

CDR3 nucleotides: TGTGCCAGCAGCCCGTCCAAGGGAGACATTCAGTACTTC. This translates into CASSPSKGDIQYF. The rearrangement links TRBV7-2 to TRBJ2-4, with D possibly matching TRBD2 (5 bases). The ends were cut back, 5 bases at V and 8 bases at J, with 13 bases in the middle. The CDR3 covers 13 residues. CDR1 is SGHTA, CDR2 FQGNSA, per germline. The variable domain in full, with the rest retrieved from reference TRBV7-2 and TRBJ2-4, is GAGVSQSPSNKVTEKGKDVELRCDPISGHTALYWYRQSLGQGLEFLIYFQGNSAPDKSGLPSDRFSAERTGGSVSTLTIQRTQQEDSAVYLCASSPSKGDIQYFGAGTRLSVL.

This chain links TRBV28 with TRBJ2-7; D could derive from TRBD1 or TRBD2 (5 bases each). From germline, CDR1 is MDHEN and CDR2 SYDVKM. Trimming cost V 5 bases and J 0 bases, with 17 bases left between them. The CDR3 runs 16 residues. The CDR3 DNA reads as TGTGCCAGCAGTCGCGGGTGGGACGGTAGCTCCTACGAGCAGTACGTC. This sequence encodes CASSRGWDGSSYEQYV.

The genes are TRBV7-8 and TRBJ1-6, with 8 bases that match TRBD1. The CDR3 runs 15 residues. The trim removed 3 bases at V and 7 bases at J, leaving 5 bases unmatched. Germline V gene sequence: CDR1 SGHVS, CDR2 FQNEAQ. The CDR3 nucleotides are TGTGCCAGCAGCTTCCCACAGGGGGAGAATTCACCCCTCCACTTT. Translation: CASSFPQGENSPLHF.

The CDR3 spells CASSMWGSGNTIYF. The CDR3 DNA reads as TGTGCCAGTAGTATGTGGGGATCTGGAAACACCATATATTTT. The gene calls are TRBV19 and TRBJ1-3; unclear D gene. Germline V lookup: CDR1 LNHDA, CDR2 SQIVND (reference sequence). The V gene lost 3 bases and the J gene lost 1 base, with 7 bases spanning the gap. This CDR3 is built from 14 residues.

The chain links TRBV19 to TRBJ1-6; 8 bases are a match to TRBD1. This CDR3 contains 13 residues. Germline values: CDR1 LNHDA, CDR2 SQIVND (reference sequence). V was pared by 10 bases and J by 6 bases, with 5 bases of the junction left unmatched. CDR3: CATQQGGNSPLHF. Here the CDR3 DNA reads TGTGCCACCCAACAGGGGGGTAATTCACCCCTCCACTTT.

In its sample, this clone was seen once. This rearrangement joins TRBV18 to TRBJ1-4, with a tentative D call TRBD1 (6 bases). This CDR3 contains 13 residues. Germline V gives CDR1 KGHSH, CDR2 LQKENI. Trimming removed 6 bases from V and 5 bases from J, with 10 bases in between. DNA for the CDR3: TGTGCCAGCTCCCTAGGACAGAATGAAAAACTGTTTTTT. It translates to CASSLGQNEKLFF.

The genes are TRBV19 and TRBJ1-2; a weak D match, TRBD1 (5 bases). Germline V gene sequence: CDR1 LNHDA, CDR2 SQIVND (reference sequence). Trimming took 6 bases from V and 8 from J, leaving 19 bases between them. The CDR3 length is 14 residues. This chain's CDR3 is CASSSSGVWGGYTF. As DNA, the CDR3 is TGTGCCAGTAGCAGCAGCGGGGTGTGGGGCGGCTACACCTTC.

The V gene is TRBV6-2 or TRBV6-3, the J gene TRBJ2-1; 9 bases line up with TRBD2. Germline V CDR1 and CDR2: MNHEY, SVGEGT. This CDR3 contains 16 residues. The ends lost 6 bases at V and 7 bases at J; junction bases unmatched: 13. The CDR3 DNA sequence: TGTGCCAGCAGCCGAGGAACTAGCGGGCCAGGGAATGAGCAGTTCTTC. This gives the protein CASSRGTSGPGNEQFF.

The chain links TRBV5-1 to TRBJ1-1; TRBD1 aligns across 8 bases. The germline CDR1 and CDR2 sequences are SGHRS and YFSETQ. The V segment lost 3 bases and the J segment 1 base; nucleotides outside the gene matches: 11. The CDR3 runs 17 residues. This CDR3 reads CASSYDRGPGRNTEAFF. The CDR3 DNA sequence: TGCGCCAGCAGCTATGACAGGGGCCCGGGAAGGAACACTGAAGCTTTCTTT.

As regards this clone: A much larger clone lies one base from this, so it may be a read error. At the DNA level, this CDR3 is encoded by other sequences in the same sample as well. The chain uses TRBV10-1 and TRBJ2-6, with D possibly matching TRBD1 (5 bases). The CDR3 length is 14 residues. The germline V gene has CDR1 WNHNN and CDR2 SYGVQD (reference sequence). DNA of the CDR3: TGCGCCAGCAGTGACGATTCTGGGGCCAACGTCCTGACTTTT. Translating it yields CASSDDSGANVLTF.

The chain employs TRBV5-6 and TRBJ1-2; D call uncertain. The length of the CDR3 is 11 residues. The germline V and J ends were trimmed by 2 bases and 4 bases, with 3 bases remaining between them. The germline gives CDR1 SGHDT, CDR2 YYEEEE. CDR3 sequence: CASSFGYGYTF. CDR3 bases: TGTGCCAGCAGCTTCGGCTATGGCTACACCTTC. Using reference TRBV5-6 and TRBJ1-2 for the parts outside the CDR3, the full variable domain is DAGVTQSPTHLIKTRGQQVTLRCSPKSGHDTVSWYQQALGQGPQFIFQYYEEEERQRGNFPDRFSGHQFPNYSSELNVNALLLGDSALYLCASSFGYGYTFGSGTRLTVV.

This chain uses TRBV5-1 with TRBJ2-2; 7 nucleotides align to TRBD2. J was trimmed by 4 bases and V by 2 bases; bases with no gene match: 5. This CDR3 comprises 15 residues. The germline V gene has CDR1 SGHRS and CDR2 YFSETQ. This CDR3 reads CASSFTTSSTGELFF. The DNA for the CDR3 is TGCGCCAGCAGCTTTACGACTAGCAGCACCGGGGAGCTGTTTTTT.

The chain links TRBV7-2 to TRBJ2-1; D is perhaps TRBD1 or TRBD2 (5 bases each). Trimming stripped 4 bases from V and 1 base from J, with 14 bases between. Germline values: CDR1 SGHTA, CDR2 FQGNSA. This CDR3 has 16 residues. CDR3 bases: TGTGCCAGCAGCTCCCGGGACGGAGGTTCCTACAATGAGCAGTTCTTC. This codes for CASSSRDGGSYNEQFF.

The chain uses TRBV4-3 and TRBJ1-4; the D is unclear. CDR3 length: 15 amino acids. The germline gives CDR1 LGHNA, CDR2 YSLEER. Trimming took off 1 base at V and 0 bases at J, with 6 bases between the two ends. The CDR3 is CASSQVIATNEKLFF. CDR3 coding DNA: TGCGCCAGCAGCCAAGTAATAGCAACTAATGAAAAACTGTTTTTT.

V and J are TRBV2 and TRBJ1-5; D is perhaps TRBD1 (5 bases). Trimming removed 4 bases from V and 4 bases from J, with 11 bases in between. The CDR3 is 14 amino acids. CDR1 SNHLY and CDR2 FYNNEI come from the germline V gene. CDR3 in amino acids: CASSGQGENQPQHF. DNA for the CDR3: TGTGCCAGCAGTGGTCAGGGAGAGAATCAGCCCCAGCATTTT. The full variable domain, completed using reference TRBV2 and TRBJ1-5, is EPEVTQTPSHQVTQMGQEVILRCVPISNHLYFYWYRQILGQKVEFLVSFYNNEISEKSEIFDDQFSVERPDGSNFTLKIRSTKLEDSAMYFCASSGQGENQPQHFGDGTRLSIL.

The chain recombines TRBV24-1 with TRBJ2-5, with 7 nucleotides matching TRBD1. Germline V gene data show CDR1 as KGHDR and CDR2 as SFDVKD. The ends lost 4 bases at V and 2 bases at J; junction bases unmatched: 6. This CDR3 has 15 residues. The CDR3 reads CATSDRDRSQETQYF. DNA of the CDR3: TGTGCCACCAGTGACCGGGACAGAAGTCAAGAGACCCAGTACTTC.

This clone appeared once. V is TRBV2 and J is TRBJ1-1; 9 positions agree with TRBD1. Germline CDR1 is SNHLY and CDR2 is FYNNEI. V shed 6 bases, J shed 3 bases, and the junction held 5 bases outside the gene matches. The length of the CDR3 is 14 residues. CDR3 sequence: CASSATGGDTEAFF. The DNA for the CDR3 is TGTGCCAGCAGCGCGACAGGGGGGGACACTGAAGCTTTCTTT.

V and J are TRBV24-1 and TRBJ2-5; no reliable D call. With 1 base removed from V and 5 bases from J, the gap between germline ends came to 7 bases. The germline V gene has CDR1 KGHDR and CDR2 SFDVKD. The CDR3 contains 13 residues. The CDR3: CATSDFYAETQYF. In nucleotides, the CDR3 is TGTGCCACCAGTGATTTCTATGCGGAGACCCAGTACTTC.

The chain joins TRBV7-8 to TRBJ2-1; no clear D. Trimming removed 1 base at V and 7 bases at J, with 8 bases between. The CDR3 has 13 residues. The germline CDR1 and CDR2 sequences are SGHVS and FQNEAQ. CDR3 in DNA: TGTGCCAGCAGCTTAGAGGTCCGAAATGAGCAGTTCTTC. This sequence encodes CASSLEVRNEQFF.

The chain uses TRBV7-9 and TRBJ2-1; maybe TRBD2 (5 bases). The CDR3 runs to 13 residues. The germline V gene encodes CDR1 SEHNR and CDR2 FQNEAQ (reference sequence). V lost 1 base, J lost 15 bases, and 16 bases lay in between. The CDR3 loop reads CASSLGEGSYRFF. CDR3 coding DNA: TGTGCCAGCAGCTTAGGCGAGGGTAGTTACCGGTTCTTC.

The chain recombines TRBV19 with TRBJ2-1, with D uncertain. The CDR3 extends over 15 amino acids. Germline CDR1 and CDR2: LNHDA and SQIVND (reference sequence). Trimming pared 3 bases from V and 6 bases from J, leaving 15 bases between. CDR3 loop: CASSIGRARSNEQFF. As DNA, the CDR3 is TGTGCCAGTAGTATCGGTAGGGCCCGCAGCAATGAGCAGTTCTTC.

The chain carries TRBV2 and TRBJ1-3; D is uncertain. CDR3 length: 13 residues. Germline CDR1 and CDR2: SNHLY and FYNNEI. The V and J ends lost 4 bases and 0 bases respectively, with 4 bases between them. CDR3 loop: CASSGSSGNTIYF. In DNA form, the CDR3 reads TGTGCCAGCAGTGGTAGCTCTGGAAACACCATATATTTT. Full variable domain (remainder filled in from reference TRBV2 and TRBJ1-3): EPEVTQTPSHQVTQMGQEVILRCVPISNHLYFYWYRQILGQKVEFLVSFYNNEISEKSEIFDDQFSVERPDGSNFTLKIRSTKLEDSAMYFCASSGSSGNTIYFGEGSWLTVV.

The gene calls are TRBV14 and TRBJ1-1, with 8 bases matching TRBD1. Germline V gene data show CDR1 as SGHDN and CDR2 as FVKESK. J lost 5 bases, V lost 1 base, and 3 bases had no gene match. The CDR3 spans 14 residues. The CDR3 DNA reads TGTGCCAGCAGCCAAGTCAGGGGGCGAACTGAAGCTTTCTTT. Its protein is CASSQVRGRTEAFF.

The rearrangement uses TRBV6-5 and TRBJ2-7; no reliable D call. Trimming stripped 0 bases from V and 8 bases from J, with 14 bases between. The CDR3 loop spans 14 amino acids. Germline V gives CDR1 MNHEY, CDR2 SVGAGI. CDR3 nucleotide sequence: TGTGCCAGCAGTTACTCGGAGACACTGATGAAGCAGTACTTC. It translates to CASSYSETLMKQYF.

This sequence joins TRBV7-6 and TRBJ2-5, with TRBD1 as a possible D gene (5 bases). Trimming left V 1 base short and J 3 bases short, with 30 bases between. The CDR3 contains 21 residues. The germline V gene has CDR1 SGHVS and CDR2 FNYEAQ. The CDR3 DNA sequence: TGTGCCAGCAGCTTAGGTTTAGGGCAGCAGGGCCGGATTGCAGGTGAAGAGACCCAGTACTTC. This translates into CASSLGLGQQGRIAGEETQYF.